This is a list of T cell receptor beta chains from one sample in a study of T cell responses to AZD1222 COVID-19 vaccine. Produced via immunoSEQ multiplex PCR; TCRdb's table is partial and in-frame only. The sample records around 130,000 clones, approximately 93% being singletons. The sequencing used peripheral blood, collected on day 0 of AZD1222 vaccination. These receptors all come from an adult in good health. CDR3s include the opening cysteine and the closing phenylalanine or tryptophan. D genes are given only for firm matches. Expanded clones are given a class, and other clones once, few, many or no size at all.

TRBD2	TRBV28	TRBJ2-1	NA	CASSFSRAGGSEQFF	TGTGCCAGCAGCTTCTCGCGGGCGGGGGGTAGTGAGCAGTTCTTC
NA	TRBV7-7	TRBJ1-2	NA	CASSLPLWETGYGYTF	TGTGCTAGCAGCTTACCGCTTTGGGAAACGGGCTATGGCTACACCTTC
NA	TRBV6-4	TRBJ2-3	NA	CASSDSGTTDTQYF	TGTGCCAGCAGTGACTCTGGTACCACAGATACGCAGTATTTT
TRBD2	TRBV6-5	TRBJ2-7	NA	CASKGVAGGSYEQYF	TGTGCCAGCAAGGGGGTAGCGGGAGGTTCCTACGAGCAGTACTTC
NA	TRBV19	TRBJ2-2	NA	CASSIFQGKVFTGELFF	TGTGCCAGTAGTATATTCCAGGGGAAGGTGTTCACCGGGGAGCTGTTTTTT
TRBD1	TRBV9	TRBJ1-6	NA	CASASGQLNSPLHF	TGTGCCAGTGCATCGGGACAGCTTAATTCACCCCTCCACTTT
NA	TRBV7-9	TRBJ1-1	NA	CATSLDGNTEAFF	TGTGCCACCTCCTTAGACGGGAACACTGAAGCTTTCTTT
NA	TRBV4-3	TRBJ2-7	NA	CASSQDRASYEQYF	TGCGCCAGCAGCCAAGACCGGGCCTCCTACGAGCAGTACTTC
NA	TRBV7-2	TRBJ2-3	NA	CASSLESYTDTQYF	TGTGCCAGCAGCTTAGAAAGCTACACAGATACGCAGTATTTT
TRBD1	TRBV18	TRBJ1-4	NA	CATQGGRNEKLFF	TGTGCCACCCAGGGGGGGCGAAACGAAAAACTGTTTTTT
NA	TRBV4-1	TRBJ1-2	NA	CASSRVGTSNYGYTF	TGCGCCAGCAGCCGCGTTGGGACATCTAACTATGGCTACACCTTC
NA	TRBV7-9	TRBJ2-3	NA	CASSLDTDTQYF	TGTGCCAGCAGCCTGGACACAGATACGCAGTATTTT
NA	TRBV14	TRBJ2-1	NA	CASSQDRASYNEQFF	TGTGCCAGCAGCCAAGACAGGGCTTCCTACAATGAGCAGTTCTTC
TRBD1	TRBV19	TRBJ2-1	NA	CASRPTPGTGALNEQFF	TGTGCCAGTAGACCCACCCCAGGGACAGGGGCACTTAATGAGCAGTTCTTC
NA	TRBV28	TRBJ2-2	NA	CASSLGTLATGELFF	TGTGCCAGCAGCCTGGGGACTCTTGCCACCGGGGAGCTGTTTTTT
TRBD1	TRBV7-9	TRBJ2-7	NA	CASSQTGAGEQYF	TGTGCCAGCAGCCAGACAGGGGCGGGCGAGCAGTACTTC
NA	TRBV9	TRBJ2-5	NA	CASSAKGTPQAETQYF	TGTGCCAGCAGCGCGAAGGGGACACCGCAAGCCGAGACCCAGTACTTC
NA	TRBV5-4	TRBJ1-1	NA	CASSLYEDQNTEAFF	TGTGCCAGCAGCTTGTATGAGGACCAGAACACTGAAGCTTTCTTT
TRBD1	TRBV6-5	TRBJ1-5	NA	CASSLTGMSNQPQHF	TGTGCCAGCAGCTTGACAGGGATGAGCAATCAGCCCCAGCATTTT
TRBD1	TRBV7-9	TRBJ2-3	NA	CASSAETGGFTDTQYF	TGTGCCAGCAGCGCTGAGACAGGGGGGTTCACAGATACGCAGTATTTT
NA	TRBV7-2	TRBJ1-1	NA	CASSLSGARNTEAFF	TGTGCCAGCAGCTTATCAGGGGCTAGGAACACTGAAGCTTTCTTT
NA	TRBV28	TRBJ2-5	NA	CASTSGTETQYF	TGTGCCAGCACTTCAGGGACCGAGACCCAGTACTTC
TRBD1	TRBV28	TRBJ1-4	NA	CATGTGYEKLFF	TGTGCCACCGGGACAGGGTATGAAAAACTGTTTTTT
TRBD1	TRBV7-3	TRBJ1-1	NA	CASSLGDRGYRAFF	TGTGCCAGCAGCTTAGGGGACAGGGGATACAGAGCTTTCTTT
NA	TRBV11-2	TRBJ2-7	NA	CASSLTLYEQYF	TGTGCCAGCAGCTTAACACTCTACGAGCAGTACTTC
TRBD2	TRBV28	TRBJ2-1	NA	CASSPEGTSGYNEQFF	TGTGCCAGCAGTCCGGAGGGGACTAGCGGGTACAATGAGCAGTTCTTC
TRBD2	TRBV4-2	TRBJ2-3	NA	CASSSSGSRDTQYF	TGTGCCAGCAGCAGTAGCGGGAGCCGGGATACGCAGTATTTT
NA	TRBV19	TRBJ2-1	NA	CLNCASSKGGDSVPVINEQFF	NA
NA	TRBV6-6	TRBJ1-3	NA	CASHRGGFSGNTIYF	TGTGCCAGCCATCGCGGGGGGTTCTCTGGAAACACCATATATTTT
NA	TRBV4-2	TRBJ1-3	NA	CASSQYQGSLSGNTIYF	TGTGCCAGCAGCCAGTACCAGGGGTCTCTCTCTGGAAACACCATATATTTT
NA	TRBV4-2	TRBJ2-5	NA	CASSQVLDKTAETQYF	TGTGCCAGCAGCCAAGTTCTGGACAAGACGGCAGAGACCCAGTACTTC
NA	TRBV5-6	TRBJ1-3	NA	CASSLAGLSSGNTIYF	TGTGCCAGCAGCTTGGCTGGGCTGAGCTCTGGAAACACCATATATTTT
NA	TRBV14	TRBJ1-2	NA	CASSPGGMGARSGYTF	TGTGCCAGCAGCCCCGGAGGTATGGGGGCGCGAAGTGGCTACACCTTC
NA	TRBV28	TRBJ2-7	NA	CASKDSSGGKSYEQYF	TGTGCCAGCAAAGATTCGTCAGGGGGGAAATCCTACGAGCAGTACTTC
NA	TRBV10-3	TRBJ2-3	NA	CAISESARGTDTQYF	TGTGCCATCAGTGAGTCGGCCAGGGGCACAGATACGCAGTATTTT
NA	TRBV6-5	TRBJ1-4	NA	CASSQQATNEKLFF	TGTGCCAGCAGCCAACAGGCAACTAATGAAAAACTGTTTTTT
NA	TRBV15	TRBJ1-1	NA	CATSRGPTEAFF	TGTGCCACCAGCAGAGGGCCCACTGAAGCTTTCTTT
NA	TRBV6-5	TRBJ2-5	NA	CASSTGSQETQYF	TGTGCCAGCAGTACCGGGAGCCAAGAGACCCAGTACTTC
NA	TRBV27	TRBJ2-3	NA	CASSLFDTQYF	TGTGCCAGCAGTTTGTTCGATACGCAGTATTTT
NA	TRBV4-3	TRBJ2-2	NA	CASSQDLGGTGELFF	TGCGCCAGCAGCCAAGATCTCGGGGGCACCGGGGAGCTGTTTTTT
TRBD2	TRBV5-4	TRBJ2-2	NA	CASSELAGGANTGELFF	TGTGCCAGCAGCGAGCTAGCGGGAGGAGCGAACACCGGGGAGCTGTTTTTT
TRBD1	TRBV9	TRBJ2-5	NA	CASSGTAQETQYF	TGTGCCAGCAGTGGGACAGCACAAGAGACCCAGTACTTC
NA	TRBV15	TRBJ1-1	NA	CATSSWGRGNTEAFF	TGTGCCACCAGCAGCTGGGGGCGAGGGAACACTGAAGCTTTCTTT
NA	TRBV2	TRBJ1-6	NA	CAIPKRGGSGNSPLHF	TGTGCCATCCCGAAGCGTGGGGGGTCGGGGAATTCACCCCTCCACTTT
NA	TRBV27	TRBJ1-4	NA	CASSLYPTDEKLFF	TGTGCCAGCAGTCTTTACCCAACAGATGAAAAACTGTTTTTT
NA	TRBV6-2/TRBV6-3	TRBJ1-5	NA	CASSYGGAGNQPQHF	TGTGCCAGCAGTTACGGGGGCGCGGGCAATCAGCCCCAGCATTTT
NA	TRBV6-2/TRBV6-3	TRBJ1-1	once	CASSYQMTGRLNTEAFF	TGTGCCAGCAGTTACCAGATGACAGGAAGGTTAAACACTGAAGCTTTCTTT
TRBD1	TRBV25-1	TRBJ2-2	NA	CAGNRGFFTGELFF	TGTGCCGGAAACAGGGGTTTTTTCACCGGGGAGCTGTTTTTT
TRBD1	TRBV19	TRBJ1-1	NA	CASYSGTGPSTEAFF	TGTGCCAGTTACTCCGGGACAGGGCCCAGTACTGAAGCTTTCTTT
NA	TRBV30	TRBJ1-2	NA	CAWEGTREYYGYTF	TGTGCCTGGGAGGGGACAAGGGAGTACTATGGCTACACCTTC